Sequencing of this T cell receptor (beta chain) was carried out in a study of T cell repertoires in cytomegalovirus infection. Background on the study: Public TCR beta signatures were indicative of both CMV infection and a matching HLA type.

About this clonotype: Its target is unknown.

Germline V gene lookup returns CDR1 SQVTM and CDR2 ANQGSEA. The V gene lost 7 bases and the J gene lost 4 bases, with 10 bases spanning the gap. This CDR3 is 11 amino acids long. TCRdb itself ran the reads through MiXCR, one entry per CDR3 protein. The sample lists 200,000 or so distinct CDR3 sequences, about 21% occurring once. General study results and limits: Ex vivo responses were dominated by HLA-C-restricted CMV-specific TCR beta clonotypes.

This receptor was taken from a human donor in good health (CMV status not recorded). Some clones in this sample may be carry-over from other donors' samples. Specimen: PBMCs. The V and J genes are TRBV29-1 and TRBJ1-2, with D unclear. CDR3 in DNA: TGCAGCGCCCGGGATTTCTATGGCTACACCTTC. It yields the protein CSARDFYGYTF.